This T cell receptor (beta chain) was identified in a study of blood T cell repertoires in COVID-19 (dated by TCRdb to about 2020). For the study in its entirety: Samples from collaborators originated in the United States, Italy and Spain and spanned both the acute and convalescent phases of COVID-19. A de-identified subject ID, COVID-19 status, age in years and sex were almost always included in the sample metadata. Where available, HLA class I and class II types were obtained from metadata supplied by the sample provider rather than from assay-based typing. The repertoires were released in a freely available public database intended as a resource for research on the immune response to SARS-CoV-2. Subjects who had been exposed to COVID-19, were actively infected with it, or had recovered from it provided the deeply sampled blood TCRbeta repertoires that made up the dataset. The material from the prospective study consisted of cDNA or gDNA derived from T cells, B-cell-depleted T cells, or PBMCs. Samples came from the ongoing ImmuneRACE study (first 160 participants) plus 1,254 subjects from 6 global collaborators.

Each collaborating institution followed its own protocols to collect whole blood in K2EDTA tubes. Collaborator samples were shipped for TCRbeta analysis as frozen whole blood, isolated PBMCs, or DNA extracted from either sample type. TCRbeta CDR3 regions were amplified from genomic DNA using the immunoSEQ Assay, a bias-controlled multiplex PCR. Processing in the source paper ran as follows. The number of nucleated cells in each sample was estimated by amplification of reference gene primers within the assay. To quantify the absolute abundance of each unique TCRbeta CDR3 rearrangement, sequence reads were collapsed and filtered. For each sample, productive Simpson clonality was calculated as the square root of Simpson's diversity index over productive rearrangements. Entries here come from immuneACCESS through TCRdb and include only in-frame sequences with V and J called. Some clones fail to appear in such tables; in the studies checked, an unresolved V gene covers under half of the shortfall, and the cause of the remainder is unknown. The DNA was the basis for D and trimming; V, J and clone size are from that table. Here the sample has 100,000 to 150,000 clones; around 89% occur a single time. The ten largest clones capture 2% to 2.5% of the sample.

Broader findings and caveats from the paper: The amount of clinical and demographic metadata varied by source and participant and was provided uncurated.

From its cysteine to its phenylalanine, the CDR3 spans 12 amino acids. The entry retains the CDR3 DNA only, 36 bases that are in frame from base 1. According to the germline V gene, CDR1 reads MGHDK and CDR2 reads SYGVNS. Trimming removed 7 bases from V and 9 bases from J, leaving 13 bases between the germline ends. Of note for this clone: The specificity of this receptor is unknown. Per-base quality was not reported, and no clone a single base away is much larger than it.

Sequenced material: peripheral blood. The TCR originated in an older man with active COVID-19. The chain employs TRBV25-1 and TRBJ2-1; matching of 6 bases hints at TRBD1 as the D gene. The bases read TGTGCCAGCACCCAACAGGGCAGTGAGCAGTTCTTC. It encodes CASTQQGSEQFF.